This T cell receptor (beta chain) was documented in a study of T cells in Graves' hyperthyroidism and ophthalmopathy (dated by TCRdb to the late 2010s). Some background on the complete study: Peripheral blood samples were taken at the time of initial diagnosis, prior to any treatment. An independent validation cohort of around 19 hyperthyroidism patients and approximately 17 patients who later progressed to ophthalmopathy tested prospective prediction of ophthalmopathy. The paper describes TCR Vbeta CDR3 sequencing of 130 to 150 peripheral blood samples, made up of approximately 40 ophthalmopathy patients, 70 to 75 hyperthyroidism patients and roughly 17 progressor patients. The approximately 98 discovery patients were randomly divided into training and test sets at a 7:3 ratio. To identify TCR V-J signatures that set the groups apart, the researchers used a discovery cohort of about a hundred patients, made up of 43 with Graves' ophthalmopathy and 55 to 65 with stable Graves' hyperthyroidism. Once sampling was done, hyperthyroidism patients were given methimazole at a starting dose of 30 mg daily, whereas ophthalmopathy patients were given high-dose intravenous methylprednisolone. In addition, the study compared T-cell repertoires in thyroid tissue and in blood from about 6 Graves' hyperthyroidism patients. Broader findings and caveats from the paper: No statistical method was used to set the sample size in advance, and investigators knew the group allocation. In validation, progression to ophthalmopathy was predicted by the model with 70% to 71% sensitivity and under 85% specificity, a median of approximately 6.5 months before onset. Most expanded thyroid clonotypes (frequency above 0.001) were also detected in blood, a finding suggesting that blood repertoires may reflect thyroid immune responses. A 13 V-J signature model separated ophthalmopathy from stable hyperthyroidism, with around 90% sensitivity and 81.08% specificity in cross-validation and 80%/75% in testing.

A patient counted as having stable Graves' hyperthyroidism if no progression to ophthalmopathy occurred over 18 months of follow-up. Hyperthyroidism patients were newly diagnosed, had a disease duration of under 2 months, and were aged 18 to 65 years. Exclusion was applied to patients with uncontrolled infections, other autoimmune diseases, pregnancy or lactation. Diagnoses were based on clinical symptoms, serum thyroxine and TRAb, thyroid ultrasound and orbital computed tomography. PBMCs were isolated from about 10 ml of fresh peripheral blood by Ficoll-Paque density gradient centrifugation. Trizol reagent was used to extract total RNA, and RNA quality was then checked on an Agilent 2100 Bioanalyzer. The TCR beta CDR3 regions were amplified from RNA transcripts. The first round of RT-PCR for the TCR CDR3 was performed with the HTBI primer set and the Qiagen OneStep RT-PCR kit. A second multiplex PCR round built the libraries, followed by size selection and purification. The libraries were sequenced on an Illumina HiSeq2000 using paired-end 100 bp reads. Under the source paper's analysis protocol: SOAPnuke was used to process the raw data, removing reads that contained adapters or uncalled bases, had a mean Phred below 15, or lacked an exact match to the constant primer or identifier. High-quality paired reads were merged with COPE v1.2.5, and unique nucleotide sequences were defined as clonotypes. Clonotypes were aligned to IMGT TRBV, TRBD and TRBJ reference segments using MiTCR v1.1. The analysis was restricted to V-J combinations with a frequency above 0.0001, which together covered 99% to 99.2% of the repertoires. A TCS score was defined as the ratio of F50 (clonal expansion) to E x V (chaos), with BLOSUM62-based TCRdist applied between CDR3 peptides within each V-J. Welch's t-statistics and random forest reduced around 520 V-J features to 13, which were used in a naive Bayes classifier (R e1071). TCRdb handled the public reads itself, with Q25 trimming in fastp and clone calling in MiXCR, and kept productive beta chains. Rows are combined by CDR3 protein, so each entry shows the most common genes and DNA. The V and J calls follow TCRdb's processing rather than the paper's. The sample records fewer than 250,000 distinct CDR3 sequences, roughly 18% of which are singletons. Clones ranked in the top ten supply around 50% of the sample.

There are many counts of this clonotype. There is no known antigen for this receptor. The input lacks base qualities; no much larger clone sits a single base away. Reading from cysteine to phenylalanine, the CDR3 counts 15 amino acids. Just CDR3 DNA is preserved here, 45 bases in frame from base 1. Trimming leaves V shorter by 3 bases and J shorter by 6 bases, with the junction holding 8 bases beyond the gene matches. From a lookup of the germline V gene, CDR1 and CDR2 are SNHLY and FYNNEI. Sequencing was carried out using blood. The chain is made from TRBV2 and TRBJ1-5; TRBD1 lines up with 7 middle nucleotides. This TCR was recovered from a man between 45 and 60 years old with Graves' hyperthyroidism. The DNA sequence reads TGTGCCAGCAGTGATTCGACAGGGTCAGGTCAGCCCCAGCATTTT. It translates as CASSDSTGSGQPQHF.